Below are 24 T cell receptor beta chains sequenced from a single sample in a study of cytotoxic CD8 clonotypes in ibrutinib-treated CLL. Some clones are missing from TCRdb's copy, which holds only in-frame ones; the method was immunoSEQ multiplex PCR. The table lists 130,000 or so clones, approximately 77% of them singletons. The starting material was PBMCs, obtained after 12 months of ibrutinib treatment. Receptor source: a human donor with chronic lymphocytic leukemia.

This chain joins TRBV7-8 and TRBJ1-1, with a weak D call TRBD1 (6 bases). The CDR3 spans 14 residues. V lost 1 base, J lost 3 bases, and 9 bases lay in between. Germline CDR1 and CDR2: SGHVS and FQNEAQ. The DNA of the CDR3 is TGTGCCAGCAGCTTAGTGGCAGGGGACACTGAAGCTTTCTTT. Translating it yields CASSLVAGDTEAFF.

The V and J genes are TRBV4-1 and TRBJ1-3; D perhaps matches TRBD1 (6 bases). Germline V gene sequence: CDR1 MGHRA, CDR2 YSYEKL. There are 14 residues in the CDR3. V was pared by 4 bases and J by 4 bases, with 11 bases between. CDR3 region: CASSLRTAGNTIYF. DNA for the CDR3: TGCGCCAGCAGCCTGCGGACAGCCGGAAACACCATATATTTT.

CDR3 nucleotide sequence: TGCGCCAGCAGCCAAGGACATTATCAGCCCCAGCATTTT. Translation: CASSQGHYQPQHF. The chain uses TRBV4-1 and TRBJ1-5; D gene uncertain. Germline V gene sequence: CDR1 MGHRA, CDR2 YSYEKL. CDR3 size: 13 residues. V was shortened by 1 base and J by 5 bases, with 6 bases between the two germline ends.

The chain is built from TRBV29-1 and TRBJ2-2; D possibly corresponds to TRBD2 (5 bases). The CDR3 covers 13 residues. The V end was cut by 3 bases, the J end by 1 base, with 6 bases between. From germline, CDR1 is SQVTM and CDR2 ANQGSEA. The CDR3 spells CSVDEGNTGELFF. The CDR3 region has the DNA TGCAGCGTTGATGAGGGGAACACCGGGGAGCTGTTTTTT.

The sample holds many counts of this clone. The chain recombines TRBV6-1 with TRBJ2-3; D is unclear. CDR3 length: 15 residues. V lost 2 bases and J lost 0, with 9 bases in between. CDR1 is MNHNS, CDR2 SASEGT, per germline. The CDR3 nucleotides read TGTGCCAGCAGTGAAATCCCACTGAGCACAGATACGCAGTATTTT. Translation gives CASSEIPLSTDTQYF.

The chain employs TRBV5-1 and TRBJ2-7; D gene uncertain. The CDR3 extends over 12 amino acids. In germline, CDR1 is SGHRS, CDR2 YFSETQ. V was clipped by 4 bases and J by 2 bases, with 7 bases between them. CDR3 sequence: CASSLTTYEQYF. DNA of the CDR3: TGCGCCAGCAGCCTAACCACCTACGAGCAGTACTTC.

The chain employs TRBV19 and TRBJ1-2; no firm D call. Between the trimmed V and J ends, which lost 6 bases and 8 bases, there was a span of 19 bases. CDR1 and CDR2 from the germline V gene are LNHDA and SQIVND (reference sequence). The CDR3 contains 14 residues. Here the CDR3 DNA reads TGTGCCAGTAGCTTGGTTGAATCGGGTTTGGGCTACACCTTC. Translated: CASSLVESGLGYTF.

This rearrangement joins TRBV6-1 to TRBJ1-2, with D possibly being TRBD1 (5 bases). The CDR3 consists of 12 residues. The V gene lost 6 bases and the J gene lost 2 bases, with 7 bases spanning the gap. Germline V gene lookup returns CDR1 MNHNS and CDR2 SASEGT. This CDR3 reads CASRGGNYGYTF. For the CDR3, the DNA is TGTGCCAGCAGGGGGGGGAACTATGGCTACACCTTC.

The CDR3 spells CASSVGTSASAEQFF. The CDR3 region has the DNA TGTGCCAGCAGCGTAGGGACTAGCGCGTCGGCTGAGCAGTTCTTC. V and J are TRBV7-9 and TRBJ2-1, with 10 bases matching TRBD2. There are 15 residues in the CDR3. V shed 5 bases and J 9 bases; nucleotides not matched to a gene: 10. Germline CDR1 and CDR2: SEHNR and FQNEAQ (reference sequence).

V is TRBV6-5 and J is TRBJ1-1; D gene unclear. The CDR3 is made up of 14 amino acids. Per the germline V gene, CDR1 is MNHEY and CDR2 is SVGAGI. V was pared by 0 bases and J by 5 bases, with 10 bases between. In DNA, the CDR3 is TGTGCCAGCAGTTACTCGGCAGGAGGGACTGAAGCTTTCTTT. Its protein product is CASSYSAGGTEAFF.

CDR3 coding DNA: TGCGCCAGCAGCATGGACAGGGTAAACACTGAAGCTTTCTTT. Encoded protein: CASSMDRVNTEAFF. The V and J genes are TRBV5-1 and TRBJ1-1; 8 nucleotides line up with TRBD1. The CDR3 is 14 amino acids. J was trimmed by 2 bases and V by 4 bases; bases with no gene match: 4. Germline-derived CDR1 and CDR2 are SGHRS and YFSETQ.

The chain couples TRBV11-2 to TRBJ1-5, with unresolved D. The germline V gene encodes CDR1 SGHAT and CDR2 FQNNGV. The CDR3 covers 15 residues. V was shortened by 3 bases and J by 4 bases, with 13 bases between the two germline ends. The CDR3 reads CASSLVPGANQPQHF. DNA of the CDR3: TGTGCCAGCAGCTTGGTGCCAGGCGCTAATCAGCCCCAGCATTTT.

V usage is TRBV15 and J usage is TRBJ1-5; D remains unclear. This CDR3 comprises 16 residues. CDR1 and CDR2 from the germline V gene are LNHNV and YYDKDF (reference sequence). Deletions cut 0 bases from V and 0 bases from J, with 9 bases between. CDR3 nucleotide sequence: TGTGCCACCAGCAGAGACCCTTGGGGTAGCAATCAGCCCCAGCATTTT. Encoded protein: CATSRDPWGSNQPQHF.

This clone occurred many times. J is TRBJ2-2 and V is TRBV7-6, with D hard to call. There are 12 residues in the CDR3. Germline loops: CDR1 SGHVS, CDR2 FNYEAQ. The V end lost 3 bases, the J end lost 3 bases, and 2 bases lay between the germline ends. Written as DNA, the CDR3 is TGTGCCAGCAGCTTCTACACCGGGGAGCTGTTTTTT. It translates to CASSFYTGELFF. Full variable domain (rest looked up from reference TRBV7-6 and TRBJ2-2): GAGVSQSPRYKVTKRGQDVALRCDPISGHVSLYWYRQALGQGPEFLTYFNYEAQQDKSGLPNDRFSAERPEGSISTLTIQRTEQRDSAMYRCASSFYTGELFFGEGSRLTVL.

In its sample, this clone was seen once. One end of the junction varies from germline; a read error may be responsible. This chain links TRBV7-7 with TRBJ2-7; no clear D gene. The CDR3 is 15 amino acids. Germline-derived CDR1 and CDR2 are SSHAT and FNYEAQ (reference sequence). In DNA form, the CDR3 reads TGTGCTAGCAGCTTAGTTGCTGGGGATGAGGCCGAGCAGTACTTC. This sequence encodes CASSLVAGDEAEQYF.

This clone showed up just once. The gene calls are TRBV29-1 and TRBJ2-1; D remains unclear. CDR1 is SQVTM and CDR2 is ANQGSEA in the germline V gene. V was clipped by 7 bases and J by 3 bases, with 16 bases between them. This CDR3 has 14 amino acids. CDR3 sequence reads: CSAAGFSVYNEQFF. Written as DNA, the CDR3 is TGCAGCGCGGCCGGGTTTTCGGTCTACAATGAGCAGTTCTTC.

CDR3 nucleotide sequence: TGTGCCAGCAAACAGGGCAGCCAGCCCCAGCATTTT. It translates to CASKQGSQPQHF. This rearrangement joins TRBV28 to TRBJ1-5, with D maybe TRBD1 (6 bases). V gave up 7 bases and J gave up 7 bases, with 11 bases separating them. The germline V gene encodes CDR1 MDHEN and CDR2 SYDVKM. CDR3 length: 12 residues.

This sequence joins TRBV27 and TRBJ2-7, with D maybe TRBD2 (6 bases). The germline V and J ends were trimmed by 6 bases and 11 bases, with 20 bases remaining between them. This CDR3 is built from 13 residues. Germline loops: CDR1 MNHEY, CDR2 SMNVEV (reference sequence). For the CDR3, the DNA is TGTGCCAGCAGCCTGTCGACCGGAGGGGCAGAGTACTTC. As protein: CASSLSTGGAEYF.

V gene TRBV27 combines with J gene TRBJ2-7; tentative D call: TRBD2 (5 bases). CDR1 and CDR2 from the germline V gene are MNHEY and SMNVEV (reference sequence). This CDR3 has 13 amino acids. V lost 6 bases to trimming and J lost 2 bases, with 11 bases between them. This CDR3 reads CASRRTGTYEQYF. In DNA, the CDR3 is TGTGCCAGCAGACGAACCGGGACCTACGAGCAGTACTTC.

The rearrangement uses TRBV28 and TRBJ1-4; perhaps TRBD1 as D (5 bases). CDR1 is MDHEN, CDR2 SYDVKM, per germline. This CDR3 region has 14 residues. V gave up 3 bases and J gave up 3 bases, with 8 bases separating them. Here the CDR3 DNA reads TGTGCCAGCAGTTTCGGGGGGTCTAATGAAAAACTGTTTTTT. Its translation: CASSFGGSNEKLFF.

The chain carries TRBV18 and TRBJ2-7; D call uncertain. There are 14 residues in the CDR3. Trimming removed 6 bases at V and 0 bases at J, with 12 bases between. Per the germline V gene, CDR1 is KGHSH and CDR2 is LQKENI. CDR3 nucleotides: TGTGCCAGCTCCCCTATGGGGTCCTCCTACGAGCAGTACTTC. This sequence encodes CASSPMGSSYEQYF.

The chain links TRBV7-2 to TRBJ2-3; weak D call: TRBD2 (7 bases). This CDR3 has 18 residues. Germline V lookup: CDR1 SGHTA, CDR2 FQGNSA. V was cut by 3 bases and J by 1 base, with 20 bases left in between. CDR3 region: CASSLRGGASFGTDTQYF. The CDR3 DNA is TGTGCCAGCAGCTTGAGAGGGGGGGCGTCTTTCGGCACAGATACGCAGTATTTT.

The chain is built from TRBV5-8 and TRBJ1-4, with a weak D call TRBD1 (6 bases). The CDR3 length is 15 residues. V gave up 7 bases and J gave up 0 bases, with 13 bases separating them. Germline V lookup: CDR1 SGHTS, CDR2 YDEGEE. CDR3 sequence (DNA): TGTGCCAGCCGCAGGGGACCCGCAACTAATGAAAAACTGTTTTTT. Residues: CASRRGPATNEKLFF. Drawing the rest from reference TRBV5-8 and TRBJ1-4, the complete variable domain is EAGVTQSPTHLIKTRGQQATLRCSPISGHTSVYWYQQALGLGLQFLLWYDEGEERNRGNFPPRFSGRQFPNYSSELNVNALELEDSALYLCASRRGPATNEKLFFGSGTQLSVL.

The rearrangement links TRBV27 to TRBJ2-7; a weak D match, TRBD2 (6 bases). CDR1 and CDR2 (germline): MNHEY, SMNVEV (reference sequence). The germline V and J ends were trimmed by 4 bases and 3 bases, with 13 bases remaining between them. CDR3 length: 14 residues. The DNA for the CDR3 is TGTGCCAGCAGTTCCCCCGGGCGGGACTACGAGCAGTACTTC. Translation gives CASSSPGRDYEQYF.